This T cell receptor (beta chain) was captured in a study of T cell changes during pregnancy in multiple sclerosis (dated by TCRdb to between 2018 and 2020). Turning to the overall study: The study looked at changes in the T cell repertoire across pregnancy in women with multiple sclerosis.

Comment on this clone: The target of this receptor is not known. No base quality information exists; no much larger clone differs at one position.

The protocol used for the library was the immunoSEQ multiplex PCR assay. In TCRdb, the immuneACCESS table is reduced to in-frame sequences with V and J assigned. These tables do not hold every clone; where another copy was compared, an unresolved V gene accounts for under half, and the others remain unexplained. The sample table lists more than 80,000 clones, 92% of them with a count of one. 1.5% of the sample rests with the top ten. The TCR was taken from a female donor with multiple sclerosis, enrolled in a pregnancy study. The source material was peripheral blood, sampled in the first trimester of pregnancy.

The DNA sequence is as follows: TGTGCCAGCAGTGACGGTACAGGGGGCTATGGCTACACCTTC. Its amino acids are CASSDGTGGYGYTF. Here the chain combines TRBV6-6 and TRBJ1-2, and 8 bases in between align with TRBD1. V is cut back by 5 bases and J by 4 bases, with 6 bases in the junction unmatched. The cysteine opens and the phenylalanine closes a CDR3 of 14 amino acids. The retained sequence is limited to the CDR3, 42 bases, with the frame set at the first base. From a lookup of the germline V gene (reference sequence), CDR1 and CDR2 are MNHNY and SVGAGI.